The rows below give T cell receptor beta chains drawn from one sample of a study of tissue T cells after allogeneic stem cell transplantation. Using immunoSEQ multiplex PCR, the repertoire was profiled, and TCRdb retains in-frame clones only, with some absent. The table includes tens of thousands of clones, over 75% detected once. The sample was blood, taken before transplantation. The source of these receptors is a woman aged 18-49 years who later had graft-versus-host disease after an allogeneic stem cell transplant. The CDR3 runs from the conserved cysteine through the conserved F or W. The D gene is left open where the match is weak. Expanded clones get a size class; other rows say once, few or many, or leave the size out.

J: TRBJ2-1; D: TRBD2; size: once; V: TRBV7-9; CDR3: CASSLLGLAGGGEQFF; DNA: TGTGCCAGCAGCTTACTGGGGCTAGCGGGAGGAGGGGAGCAGTTCTTC
J: TRBJ1-2; D: TRBD1; size: once; V: TRBV3-1/TRBV3-2; CDR3: CASSLGQGYGYTF; DNA: TGTGCCAGCAGCCTCGGACAGGGGTATGGCTACACCTTC
J: TRBJ2-3; D: -; size: few; V: TRBV7-2; CDR3: CASSLFEGQATQYF; DNA: TGTGCCAGCAGCTTATTTGAGGGGCAGGCTACGCAGTATTTT
J: TRBJ2-7; D: -; size: -; V: TRBV5-6; CDR3: CASSPGTFYEQYF; DNA: TGTGCCAGCAGCCCCGGGACCTTCTACGAGCAGTACTTC
J: TRBJ1-1; D: -; size: once; V: TRBV18; CDR3: CASSPPTQFGDTEAFF; DNA: TGTGCCAGCTCACCACCCACCCAGTTCGGGGACACTGAAGCTTTCTTT
J: TRBJ2-1; D: TRBD2; size: -; V: TRBV6-5; CDR3: CASSSPGLAKSEQFF; DNA: TGTGCCAGCAGCTCCCCGGGACTAGCCAAGAGTGAGCAGTTCTTC
J: TRBJ2-7; D: TRBD1; size: -; V: TRBV10-3; CDR3: CAIGTGTYEQYF; DNA: TGTGCCATAGGGACAGGAACCTACGAGCAGTACTTC
J: TRBJ2-7; D: TRBD1; size: -; V: TRBV5-4; CDR3: CASSLRDRAGYEQYF; DNA: TGTGCCAGCAGCTTGAGGGACAGGGCAGGCTACGAGCAGTACTTC
J: TRBJ2-1; D: -; size: -; V: TRBV4-3; CDR3: CASSQGQGRTTHEQFF; DNA: TGCGCCAGCAGCCAAGGTCAGGGGCGAACTACCCATGAGCAGTTCTTC
J: TRBJ1-1; D: TRBD1; size: -; V: TRBV6-4; CDR3: CASSWTGGTEAFF; DNA: TGTGCCAGCAGTTGGACAGGGGGCACTGAAGCTTTCTTT
J: TRBJ1-1; D: TRBD1; size: medium-sized; V: TRBV7-8; CDR3: CASSPGQGNTEAFF; DNA: TGTGCCAGCAGCCCGGGACAGGGGAACACTGAAGCTTTCTTT
J: TRBJ2-1; D: TRBD2; size: -; V: TRBV11-1; CDR3: CASSLAGGRWAQFF; DNA: TGTGCCAGCAGCTTAGCCGGGGGGAGGTGGGCGCAGTTCTTC
J: TRBJ1-1; D: -; size: once; V: TRBV25-1; CDR3: CASTRGGGEAFF; DNA: TGTGCCAGCACAAGGGGAGGCGGTGAAGCTTTCTTT
J: TRBJ2-5; D: -; size: -; V: TRBV5-4; CDR3: CASSHRGPQETQYF; DNA: TGTGCCAGCAGTCATCGCGGGCCCCAAGAGACCCAGTACTTC
J: TRBJ2-1; D: -; size: -; V: TRBV6-4; CDR3: CASSDSGNNEQFF; DNA: TGTGCCAGCAGTGACTCAGGGAACAATGAGCAGTTCTTC
J: TRBJ1-1; D: TRBD1; size: once; V: TRBV3-1/TRBV3-2; CDR3: CASSHRTGARLNTEAFF; DNA: TGTGCCAGCAGCCATCGTACAGGGGCTAGACTGAACACTGAAGCTTTCTTT
J: TRBJ2-5; D: -; size: -; V: TRBV4-2; CDR3: CASSQGETAQETQYF; DNA: TGTGCCAGCAGCCAAGGGGAGACAGCCCAAGAGACCCAGTACTTC
J: TRBJ1-5; D: -; size: -; V: TRBV5-4; CDR3: CASSFQGLGNQPQHF; DNA: TGTGCCAGCAGCTTCCAGGGACTTGGCAATCAGCCCCAGCATTTT
J: TRBJ2-1; D: -; size: -; V: TRBV20-1; CDR3: CSAAGNEQFF; DNA: TGCAGTGCGGCTGGTAATGAGCAGTTCTTC
J: TRBJ2-7; D: -; size: -; V: TRBV11-2; CDR3: CASSPGQLSYEQYF; DNA: TGTGCCAGCAGCCCTGGACAGCTCTCCTACGAGCAGTACTTC
J: TRBJ2-2; D: -; size: -; V: TRBV4-2; CDR3: CASSQGTKHRGAVF; DNA: TGTGCCAGCAGCCAAGGGACAAAACACCGGGGAGCTGTTTTT
J: TRBJ2-1; D: -; size: medium-sized; V: TRBV6-4; CDR3: CASSDSGYNEQFF; DNA: TGTGCCAGCAGTGACTCGGGCTACAATGAGCAGTTCTTC
J: TRBJ2-3; D: -; size: -; V: TRBV4-3; CDR3: CASSQDTGIGDTQYF; DNA: TGCGCCAGCAGCCAAGATACAGGGATCGGAGATACGCAGTATTTT
J: TRBJ2-3; D: TRBD2; size: -; V: TRBV5-4; CDR3: CASSLGGGVVTDTQYF; DNA: TGTGCCAGCAGCTTAGGCGGGGGGGTCGTAACAGATACGCAGTATTTT